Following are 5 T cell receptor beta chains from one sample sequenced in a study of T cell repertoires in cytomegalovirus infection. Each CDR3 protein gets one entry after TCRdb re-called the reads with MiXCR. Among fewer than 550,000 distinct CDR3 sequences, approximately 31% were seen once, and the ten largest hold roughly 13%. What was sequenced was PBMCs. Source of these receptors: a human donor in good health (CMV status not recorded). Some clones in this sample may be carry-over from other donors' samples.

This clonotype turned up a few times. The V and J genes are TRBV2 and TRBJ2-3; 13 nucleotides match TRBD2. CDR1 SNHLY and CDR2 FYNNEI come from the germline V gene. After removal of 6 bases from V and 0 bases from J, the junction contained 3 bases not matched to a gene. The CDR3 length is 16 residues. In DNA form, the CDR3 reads TGTGCCAGCAGGGGACTAGCGGGGCTTAGCACAGATACGCAGTATTTT. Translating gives CASRGLAGLSTDTQYF.

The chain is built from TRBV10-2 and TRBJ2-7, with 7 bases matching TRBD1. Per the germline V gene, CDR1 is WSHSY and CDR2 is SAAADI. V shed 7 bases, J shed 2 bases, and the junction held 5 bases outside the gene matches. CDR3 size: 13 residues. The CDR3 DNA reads TGCGCCAGCAATCCGGGACAGACCTACGAGCAGTACTTC. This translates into CASNPGQTYEQYF.

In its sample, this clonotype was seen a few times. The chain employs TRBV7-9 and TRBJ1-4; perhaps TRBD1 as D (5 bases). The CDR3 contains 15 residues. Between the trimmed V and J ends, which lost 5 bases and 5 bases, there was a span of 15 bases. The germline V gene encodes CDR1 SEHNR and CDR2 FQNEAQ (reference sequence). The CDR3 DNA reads TGTGCCAGCAGCGCTTTACAGGTTCTAAATGAAAAACTGTTTTTT. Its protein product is CASSALQVLNEKLFF.

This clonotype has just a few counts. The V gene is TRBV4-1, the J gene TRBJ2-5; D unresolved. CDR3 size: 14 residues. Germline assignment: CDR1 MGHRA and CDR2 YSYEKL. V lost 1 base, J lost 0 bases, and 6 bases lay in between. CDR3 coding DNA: TGCGCCAGCAGCCAAGGGGATTACCAAGAGACCCAGTACTTC. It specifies CASSQGDYQETQYF.

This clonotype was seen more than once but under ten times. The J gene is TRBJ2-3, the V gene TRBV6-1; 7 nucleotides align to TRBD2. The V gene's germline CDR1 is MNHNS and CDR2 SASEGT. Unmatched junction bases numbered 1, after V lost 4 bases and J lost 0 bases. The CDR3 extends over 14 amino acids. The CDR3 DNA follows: TGTGCCAGCAGTGGGGGGGGGAGCACAGATACGCAGTATTTT. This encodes CASSGGGSTDTQYF.